What follows describes a single TCR beta chain. This receptor's antigen is unknown. Nothing much larger sits one base from this clone, and base qualities are not available. Libraries were constructed by the immunoSEQ multiplex PCR assay. A mixture of 60 forward primers for TCR Vbeta segments and 13 reverse primers for TCR Jbeta segments was used in the multiplex PCR. The CDR3 region of rearranged TCR beta genes was amplified from genomic DNA with a multiplex PCR assay. The amplified TCR beta libraries were sequenced on the Illumina HiSeq System as 87-base-pair reads. The paper's processing steps were these. A later analysis tallied some 79 million unique TCR beta chains across the 700 or so repertoires, and around 12 million of those chains were shared by two or more donors. Raw reads were error-corrected and collapsed into unique sequences with a nearest-neighbor algorithm that merged closely related sequences to remove PCR and sequencing errors. To assign V, D and J gene segments, CDR3 sequences were aligned to IMGT reference sequences. Each retained sequence needed at least a six-nucleotide match to both a V gene segment and a J gene segment. A rearrangement counted as productive if the CDR3 had no stop codons and remained in frame with V and J, and every other rearrangement counted as non-productive. Following IMGT convention, CDR3 was defined as the stretch from the second conserved V-encoded cysteine up to the conserved J-encoded phenylalanine. Sequences without an unambiguous match to a single V gene segment were excluded from the earlier analysis of about 600 of the donors. An earlier analysis of several hundred of the donors classified V segments as functional when productive rearrangements were above 56.7% and as segregating when the standard deviation between donors was above 5%. A statistical classification framework was built for diagnosing cytomegalovirus status from the catalog of TCR beta chain sequences. In a later analysis, V and J genes were assigned by comparing TCR nucleotide sequences against IMGT/GENE-DB human TR gene sequences. The TCRdist pipeline was used in a later analysis to assign CDR3 sequences and most-parsimonious VDJ recombination scenarios. In a later analysis, every TCR beta chain was defined by the combination of its CDR3 amino acid sequence and its V-gene family, and reads without a unique V-gene family were dropped. In a later analysis, several hundred highly shared, low-generation-probability nucleotide sequences were removed to address suspected cross-contamination and a sequencing artifact. For each public chain, a later analysis derived a clonal expansion index from normalized ranks of inferred template counts within each repertoire. In a later analysis, generation probabilities were computed with a VDJ recombination model fitted to out-of-frame rearrangements, and the resulting probabilities were checked against IGoR. Hypergeometric tests were used in a later analysis to score TCR-TCR, TCR-HLA and TCR-CMV co-occurrence, with a repertoire-size bias correction applied to the TCR pairs. In a later analysis, false discovery rates were estimated by permuting HLA or CMV assignments 20 times. In a later analysis, co-occurring TCRs were grouped using DBSCAN, and TCRdist sequence similarity was added for clustering within HLA-allele-positive subsets. Repertoires with fewer than 30,000 or more than 120,000 public chains were left out of co-occurrence clustering, as were about five repertoires with anomalous nucleotide sharing. The table comes from immuneACCESS by way of TCRdb, which keeps in-frame sequences with V and J called. Part of the clones is missing from these tables; in studies checked, under half for an unresolved V gene and the rest for unknown reasons. That table gives V, J and clone size, and the DNA gave D and trimming. The sample includes 150,000 to 200,000 clones, with under 9.5% observed a single time. The ten largest account for 1% to 1.5% of the sample.

The source of the sample is a study of cytomegalovirus exposure and HLA in healthy donors (dated by TCRdb to the late 2010s). Turning to the overall study: An earlier analysis of several hundred of the donors reported 250 to 300 Gb of sequence data and more than 90 million unique TCR beta sequences from roughly 180 million T cells. The study aimed to test whether signatures of past pathogen exposure could be identified by cataloging public T cell receptors. About 280 gigabases of sequencing data and approximately 85 million unique TCR sequences were included in an early release covering around 650 HLA-typed donors. Of the 398 genotyped donors, around 81% fell in the genetic ancestry cluster associated with self-reported Caucasian donors. All discovery cohort repertoires had been generated on a single sequencing platform. A later analysis re-analyzed previously published TCR beta repertoires from approximately 670 donors and added high-resolution HLA genotyping to study TCR occurrence patterns. A later genetic analysis took genome-wide SNP genotypes for about three fifths of the 666 donors and used that subset as a discovery cohort. A few DR-DQ haplotypes were handled as single units for association and clustering because linkage in the cohort was strong. An earlier analysis of approximately 500 of the donors applied high-throughput TCR beta sequencing to assess whether each TCR beta V gene segment acted as functional or pseudogenic. Besides the first cohort of roughly 640 subjects, a separate validation cohort made up of over 95 different subjects was used. Alongside the repertoire data, information on donor age, sex, ethnicity and CMV serostatus was compiled. The number of donors typed differed by locus, with about 629-630 for A, B, C, DRB1 and DQB1, around 500 for DQA1, about 610 for DPA1, and some 440 for DPB1. HLA typing included class I and class II loci at four-digit resolution. To predict cytomegalovirus infection status, the study combined high-throughput TCR immunosequencing, statistical association of individual TCRs with disease status, and machine learning. The study profiled the T cell repertoires of more than 500 subjects by immunosequencing and related them to cytomegalovirus serostatus. Among approximately 370 genotyped donors of the cohort, an average of roughly 230,000 unique TCR beta nucleotide sequences was sequenced per donor, of which 15% to 20% were non-productive. The later analysis used no new phenotypic data to find candidate immune exposures, relying instead on TCR beta sequences and their occurrence across donors. Findings and caveats that apply to the study as a whole: At a false discovery rate of 0.05, a later analysis linked under 20,000 TCR beta sequences to specific HLA alleles. In an earlier analysis of around 500 of the donors, most TCR beta V segments appeared in productive rearrangements about 87% or about 30% of the time, broadly matching IMGT annotations. A later analysis found that most CMV-associated TCR beta chains appeared HLA-restricted, with HLA associations seemingly driven largely by CMV exposure. The authors suggested that the approach could potentially be generalized to other disease states and immunological phenotypes. The study listed 164 TCR beta chains as associated with cytomegalovirus. A further reported finding was that TCR beta sequences accurately predicted the HLA-A and HLA-B alleles for most subjects in the first cohort. Some IMGT-functional V segments, including TRBV6-2 and TRBV6-3, could not be told apart with the 87-base-pair reads, so those segments were excluded. According to a later analysis, TCR association rates differed among HLA loci, with DRB1 alleles showing the most associated TCRs and HLA-C alleles showing the fewest. Roughly uniform sequencing depth across donors was assumed in presence/absence analyses, although this assumption may not hold. When HLA alleles, especially DR and DQ, strongly co-occurred, TCR associations were difficult to assign to individual alleles. A later genetic analysis reported fewer N-insertions in productive TCRs among donors in an Asian-associated ancestry cluster than the roughly 720-donor mean. Cytomegalovirus status was reported to be diagnosed by the classifier with high specificity and sensitivity in both the original and validation cohorts. According to a later analysis, parvovirus B19, influenza, CMV and Epstein-Barr virus appeared linked to several top co-occurrence clusters. The cohort was sequenced for TCR beta chains only, and without alpha or paired-chain data the features that could be detected were limited. Correlated functional status among segregating V segments might reflect linkage disequilibrium, but an unknown experimental factor could not be ruled out. For the cohort, immune exposure information was limited to CMV serostatus. A cluster of highly shared sequence variants was judged likely to be a technical artifact of the sequencing pipeline. Because counts were too low, 15 or so rarely observed V segments, including chromosome 9 orphons, were excluded from the earlier analysis of 587 of the donors. In a later genetic analysis, a missense DCLRE1C variant was associated with V-gene and J-gene trimming of TCR beta chains, and the association was replicated in an independent cohort. In a later analysis, HLA-associated TCR beta chains were found to be more clonally expanded and to have lower generation probabilities than equally common non-associated chains. A few of the identified cytomegalovirus-associated TCR beta chains were confirmed in vitro to be specific for cytomegalovirus antigens. Most TCR sequences were seen in very few donors, while some public TCRs were found in many individuals. HLA typing was unavailable for some donors at each locus, so association tests used only the typed subset.

CDR1 KGHSH and CDR2 LQKENI were looked up in the germline V gene. Reading from cysteine to phenylalanine, the CDR3 counts 16 amino acids. Kept here is only the CDR3 DNA, which spans 48 bases and is read in frame from base 1. V lost 3 bases and J lost 4 bases, and the count of bases not matched to a germline gene is 6. The cohort was made up of roughly 670 healthy bone marrow donors. Cohort members were all nominally healthy when sampled, although unrecorded immune exposures were likely present. The donor tested CMV seropositive and was one of the 289 seropositive cohort members. A peripheral blood sample was collected from each donor, and TCR beta sequencing was performed on peripheral blood mononuclear cells. The Qiagen DNeasy Blood Extraction Kit was used to extract genomic DNA from the blood cell samples.

Recombination joined TRBV18 with TRBJ2-2, with TRBD1 matching 9 junction bases. This TCR came from a woman in her twenties or thirties in good health and CMV-seropositive. The sample consisted of PBMCs. CDR3 region: CASSPAGQGSTGELFF. The sequenced DNA is TGTGCCAGCTCACCGGCTGGACAGGGGAGCACCGGGGAGCTGTTTTTT.